This T cell receptor beta chain was retrieved from a study of patients and donors after allogeneic stem cell transplantation. TCRdb fed the RT-PCR reads into MiXCR, producing one record per CDR3 protein. The sample includes roughly 940,000 distinct CDR3 sequences, more than 15% of them seen just once. CDR1 and CDR2 (germline): SGHAT, FQNNGV. Trimming removed 1 base from V and 10 bases from J, with 9 bases in between. The CDR3 is 12 residues long. Sequencing input: blood, either unsorted or a sorted T cell fraction (not recorded which). The V and J genes are TRBV11-2 and TRBJ2-3; D unresolved. This sequence originates from a human donor who was either an allogeneic HSCT recipient or a stem cell or donor lymphocyte infusion donor (not recorded which). It is not recorded whose cells these are; they may come from a transplant donor. DNA of the CDR3: TGTGCCAGCAGCTTAGCTTTCGCCGCGCAGTATTTT. Its protein is CASSLAFAAQYF. The variable domain in full, completed from reference TRBV11-2 and TRBJ2-3, reads EAGVAQSPRYKIIEKRQSVAFWCNPISGHATLYWYQQILGQGPKLLIQFQNNGVVDDSQLPKDRFSAERLKGVDSTLKIQPAKLEDSAVYLCASSLAFAAQYFGPGTRLTVL.